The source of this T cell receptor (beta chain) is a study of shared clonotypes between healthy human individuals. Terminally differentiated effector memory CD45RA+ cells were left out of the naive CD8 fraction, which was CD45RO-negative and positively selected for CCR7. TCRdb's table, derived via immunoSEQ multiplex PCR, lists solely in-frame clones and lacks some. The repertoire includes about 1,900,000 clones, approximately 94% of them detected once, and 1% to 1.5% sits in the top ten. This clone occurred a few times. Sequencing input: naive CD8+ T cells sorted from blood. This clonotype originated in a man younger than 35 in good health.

CDR3 sequence: CASSEGVSHLTLNTEAFF. CDR3 DNA: TGTGCCAGCAGTGAAGGTGTCAGCCACCTTACCTTGAACACTGAAGCTTTCTTT. The chain is built from TRBV6-1 and TRBJ1-1; D is unclear. Germline V lookup: CDR1 MNHNS, CDR2 SASEGT. The germline V and J ends were trimmed by 1 base and 0 bases, with 18 bases remaining between them. This CDR3 region has 18 residues.